This TCR beta chain is from a study of CD8 T cells in ankylosing spondylitis. By quantitative 5'-RACE with molecular barcodes, the TCR beta libraries were made. A single record per CDR3 protein comes from TCRdb applying MiXCR to the 5' RACE reads. The sample lists over 600,000 distinct CDR3 sequences, roughly 20% occurring once. Of note for this clonotype: As yet, its antigen is unknown.

The CDR3 loop spans 15 amino acids. V lost 0 bases, J lost 6 bases, and 6 bases stayed unmatched. The germline CDR1 and CDR2 sequences are SGHRS and YFSETQ. Study-wide findings and caveats: There were earlier reports of some motif variants in reactive arthritis synovial fluid and blood. Clones linked to disease were reported to show significant enrichment in matched ankylosing spondylitis synovial fluid. Disease-linked clones proved CD8+ and comparatively uncommon in peripheral blood. Ankylosing spondylitis blood appeared to carry a characteristic TCR beta motif of several highly homologous variants.

Sequencing used blood, either unsorted or a sorted T cell fraction (not recorded which). The TCR sequence derives from a male donor with ankylosing spondylitis. This chain connects TRBV5-1 to TRBJ1-3; TRBD1 matches at 7 bases. The CDR3: CASSLASGQENTIYF. CDR3 coding DNA: TGCGCCAGCAGCTTGGCGTCTGGACAGGAAAACACCATATATTTT.